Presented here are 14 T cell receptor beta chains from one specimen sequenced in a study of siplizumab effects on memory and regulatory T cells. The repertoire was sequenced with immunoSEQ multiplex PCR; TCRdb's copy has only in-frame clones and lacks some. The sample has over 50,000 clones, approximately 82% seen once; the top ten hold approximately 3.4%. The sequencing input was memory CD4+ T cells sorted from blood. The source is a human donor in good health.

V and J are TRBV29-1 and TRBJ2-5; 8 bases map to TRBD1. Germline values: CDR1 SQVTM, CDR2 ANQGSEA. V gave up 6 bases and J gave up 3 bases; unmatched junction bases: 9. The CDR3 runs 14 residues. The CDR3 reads CSVGGRGHEETQYF. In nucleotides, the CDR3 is TGCAGCGTAGGAGGCAGGGGGCACGAAGAGACCCAGTACTTC.

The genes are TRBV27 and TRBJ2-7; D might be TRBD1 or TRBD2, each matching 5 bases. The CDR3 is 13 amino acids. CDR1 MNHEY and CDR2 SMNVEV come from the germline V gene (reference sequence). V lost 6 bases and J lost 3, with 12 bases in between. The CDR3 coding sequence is TGTGCCAGCAGCCCGGGACCTCACTACGAGCAGTACTTC. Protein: CASSPGPHYEQYF.

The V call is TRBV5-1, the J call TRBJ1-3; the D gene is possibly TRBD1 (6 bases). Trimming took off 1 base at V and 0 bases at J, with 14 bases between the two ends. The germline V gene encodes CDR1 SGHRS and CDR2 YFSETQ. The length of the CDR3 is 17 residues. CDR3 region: CASSLQLTGNSGNTIYF. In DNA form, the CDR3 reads TGCGCCAGCAGCTTGCAACTGACAGGCAACTCTGGAAACACCATATATTTT.

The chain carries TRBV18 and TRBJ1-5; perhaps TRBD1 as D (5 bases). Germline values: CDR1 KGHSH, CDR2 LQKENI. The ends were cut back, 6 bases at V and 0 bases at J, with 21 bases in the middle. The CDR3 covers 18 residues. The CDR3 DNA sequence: TGTGCCAGCTCCTACAGCGCCGGGACGATTTATAGCAATCAGCCCCAGCATTTT. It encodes CASSYSAGTIYSNQPQHF.

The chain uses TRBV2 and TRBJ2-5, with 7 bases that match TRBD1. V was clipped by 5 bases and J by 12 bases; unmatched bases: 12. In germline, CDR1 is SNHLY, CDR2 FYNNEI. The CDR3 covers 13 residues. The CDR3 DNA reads TGTGCCAGCAGTATTGACGCCGGGACAGAGAAGTACTTC. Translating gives CASSIDAGTEKYF.

In DNA, the CDR3 is TGTGCCAGCCTTCAGCATAGTGGAACCGGGGAGCTGTTTTTT. Its protein is CASLQHSGTGELFF. The rearrangement links TRBV27 to TRBJ2-2; unclear D gene. V gave up 8 bases and J gave up 5 bases, with 15 bases separating them. Germline V gene data show CDR1 as MNHEY and CDR2 as SMNVEV (reference sequence). CDR3 length equals 14 residues.

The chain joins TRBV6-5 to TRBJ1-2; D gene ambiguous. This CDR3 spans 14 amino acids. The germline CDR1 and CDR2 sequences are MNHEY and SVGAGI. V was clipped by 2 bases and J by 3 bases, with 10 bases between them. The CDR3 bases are TGTGCCAGCAGTTACGGGGAGACTGACTATGGCTACACCTTC. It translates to CASSYGETDYGYTF.

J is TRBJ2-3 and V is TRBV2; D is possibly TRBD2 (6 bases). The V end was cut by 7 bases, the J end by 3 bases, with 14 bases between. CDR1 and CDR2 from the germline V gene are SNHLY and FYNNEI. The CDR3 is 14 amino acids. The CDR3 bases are TGTGCCAGCATGCGGGACGGGACGACAGATACGCAGTATTTT. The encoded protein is CASMRDGTTDTQYF.

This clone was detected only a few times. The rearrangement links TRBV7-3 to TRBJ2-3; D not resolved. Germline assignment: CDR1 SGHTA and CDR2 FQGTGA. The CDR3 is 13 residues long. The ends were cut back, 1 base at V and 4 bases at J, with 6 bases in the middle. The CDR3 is CASSLMLSDTQYF. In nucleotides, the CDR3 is TGTGCCAGCAGCTTAATGCTTTCAGATACGCAGTATTTT. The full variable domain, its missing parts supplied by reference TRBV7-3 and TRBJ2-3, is GAGVSQTPSNKVTEKGKYVELRCDPISGHTALYWYRQSLGQGPEFLIYFQGTGAADDSGLPNDRFFAVRPEGSVSTLKIQRTERGDSAVYLCASSLMLSDTQYFGPGTRLTVL.

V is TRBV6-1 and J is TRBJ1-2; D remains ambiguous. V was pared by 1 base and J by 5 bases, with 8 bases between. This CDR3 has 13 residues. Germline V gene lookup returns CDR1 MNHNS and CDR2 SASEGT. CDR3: CASSEDGLYGYTF. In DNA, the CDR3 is TGTGCCAGCAGTGAAGACGGGCTTTATGGCTACACCTTC.

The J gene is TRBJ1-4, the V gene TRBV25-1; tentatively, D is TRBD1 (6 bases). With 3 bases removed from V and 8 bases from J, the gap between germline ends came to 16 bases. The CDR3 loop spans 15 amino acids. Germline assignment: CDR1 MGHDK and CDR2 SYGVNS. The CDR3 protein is CASSDAGQKPEKLFF. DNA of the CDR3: TGTGCCAGCAGTGATGCCGGACAGAAACCGGAAAAACTGTTTTTT.

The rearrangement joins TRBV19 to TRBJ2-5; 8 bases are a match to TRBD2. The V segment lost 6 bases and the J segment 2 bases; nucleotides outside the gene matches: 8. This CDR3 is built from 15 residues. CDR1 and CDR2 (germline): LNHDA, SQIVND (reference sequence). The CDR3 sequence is CASSSPTSAQETQYF. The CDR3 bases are TGTGCCAGTAGCTCCCCGACTAGCGCTCAAGAGACCCAGTACTTC.

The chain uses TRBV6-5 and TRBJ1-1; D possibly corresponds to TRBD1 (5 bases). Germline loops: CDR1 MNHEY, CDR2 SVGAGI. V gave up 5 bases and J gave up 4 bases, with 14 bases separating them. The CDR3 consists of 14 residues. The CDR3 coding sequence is TGTGCCAGCAGTGTGAGGGGCGGCATCACTGAAGCTTTCTTT. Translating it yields CASSVRGGITEAFF.

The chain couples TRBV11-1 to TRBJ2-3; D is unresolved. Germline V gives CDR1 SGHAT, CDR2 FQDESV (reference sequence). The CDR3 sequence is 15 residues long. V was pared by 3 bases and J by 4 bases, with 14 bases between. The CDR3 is CASSLVLSAADTQYF. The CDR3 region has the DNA TGTGCCAGCAGCTTGGTCCTTTCAGCAGCAGATACGCAGTATTTT.